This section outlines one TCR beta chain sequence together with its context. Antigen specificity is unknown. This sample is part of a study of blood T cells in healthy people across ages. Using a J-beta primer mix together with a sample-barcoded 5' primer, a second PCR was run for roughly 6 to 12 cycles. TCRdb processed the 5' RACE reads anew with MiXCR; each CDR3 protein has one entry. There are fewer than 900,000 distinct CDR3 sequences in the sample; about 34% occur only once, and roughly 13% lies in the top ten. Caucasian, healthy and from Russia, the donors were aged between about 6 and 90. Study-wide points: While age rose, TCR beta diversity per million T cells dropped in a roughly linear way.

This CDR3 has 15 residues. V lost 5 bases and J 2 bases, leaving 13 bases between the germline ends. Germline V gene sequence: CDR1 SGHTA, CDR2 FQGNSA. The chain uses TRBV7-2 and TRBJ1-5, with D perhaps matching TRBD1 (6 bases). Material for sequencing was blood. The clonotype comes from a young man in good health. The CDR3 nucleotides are TGTGCCAGCAGCCGACAGGTTCCTGGCAATCAGCCCCAGCATTTT. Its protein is CASSRQVPGNQPQHF.